This T cell receptor beta chain was captured in a study of blood T cell repertoires in COVID-19. Study as a whole: Acute and convalescent COVID-19 specimens originated in the United States, Italy and Spain. The cDNA or gDNA used as material had been derived from T cells, B-cell-depleted T cells, or PBMCs.

TCRdb's table, derived via immunoSEQ multiplex PCR, lists solely in-frame clones and lacks some. The table includes some 120,000 clones, about 70% detected once. The V gene's germline CDR1 is SNHLY and CDR2 FYNNEI. V lost 10 bases, J lost 7 bases, and 9 bases stayed unmatched. The CDR3 covers 14 residues. Patients at the Seattle site were enrolled during active infection and followed longitudinally. The chain couples TRBV2 to TRBJ2-1, with TRBD2 matching 11 bases. Sequenced material: peripheral blood. The TCR sequence derives from an elderly man with COVID-19, enrolled during active disease. The CDR3 bases are TGTGCCAACTCCAAGGGACTAGCGGCGAATGAGCAGTTCTTC. Translated, it gives CANSKGLAANEQFF. Looking up the rest from reference TRBV2 and TRBJ2-1 gives the full variable domain: EPEVTQTPSHQVTQMGQEVILRCVPISNHLYFYWYRQILGQKVEFLVSFYNNEISEKSEIFDDQFSVERPDGSNFTLKIRSTKLEDSAMYFCANSKGLAANEQFFGPGTRLTVL.